The 9 T cell receptor beta chains reported below all come from one sample, sequenced in a study of Graves' ophthalmopathy and Graves' hyperthyroidism. From RNA, the CDR3 regions of TCR beta chains were amplified and sequenced. The library came from an HTBI-primed first-round RT-PCR and a second-round multiplex PCR. A single record per CDR3 protein comes from TCRdb applying MiXCR to the multiplex PCR reads. The sample includes tens of thousands of distinct CDR3 sequences, 52% of them seen just once. Sample: peripheral blood. The receptor set was obtained from an adult man with Graves' ophthalmopathy.

As concerns this clonotype: The CDR3 carries no conserved terminal phenylalanine or tryptophan, so it likely arises from a read error. It is unclear where the CDR3 begins or ends on the DNA, so no DNA is shown, and the CDR3 is as TCRdb lists it. The chain joins TRBV7-2 to TRBJ2-3; the table's D call of TRBD2 was not tested on the DNA. The germline CDR1 and CDR2 sequences are SGHTA and FQGNSA. The length of the CDR3 is 16 amino acids, counting both ends. This chain's CDR3 is CASSQGTSGYTDTRYY.

This clonotype was recorded at least ten times. V is TRBV5-1 and J is TRBJ1-1; D gene unclear. CDR1 and CDR2 (germline): SGHRS, YFSETQ. This CDR3 spans 13 amino acids. The V and J ends lost 0 bases and 3 bases respectively, with 6 bases between them. CDR3 DNA: TGCGCCAGCAGCTTGGAAGTTCACACTGAAGCTTTCTTT. Translation: CASSLEVHTEAFF. Filled out from reference TRBV5-1 and TRBJ1-1, the complete variable domain reads KAGVTQTPRYLIKTRGQQVTLSCSPISGHRSVSWYQQTPGQGLQFLFEYFSETQRNKGNFPGRFSGRQFSNSRSEMNVSTLELGDSALYLCASSLEVHTEAFFGQGTRLTVV.

The sample holds many counts of this clonotype. The rearrangement links TRBV4-2 to TRBJ2-5, with D possibly TRBD2 on 6 matching bases. The CDR3 runs 16 residues. CDR1 is LGHNA and CDR2 is YNFKEQ in the germline V gene. Trimming shortened V by 6 bases and J by 5 bases, and 22 bases separated the two germline ends. CDR3 loop: CASRQSGGVDVETQYF. DNA for the CDR3: TGTGCCAGCAGGCAAAGCGGCGGGGTGGACGTTGAGACCCAGTACTTC.

The V and J genes are TRBV10-3 and TRBJ2-3, with TRBD1 matching 11 bases. The CDR3 has 13 residues. The V segment lost 7 bases and the J segment 5 bases; nucleotides outside the gene matches: 2. Germline V gene sequence: CDR1 ENHRY, CDR2 SYGVKD. CDR3 loop: CAITGTGGDTQYF. In DNA, the CDR3 is TGTGCCATCACCGGGACAGGGGGAGATACGCAGTATTTT.

This rearrangement joins TRBV30 to TRBJ1-4; D call uncertain. CDR3 length equals 15 residues. CDR1 GTSNPN and CDR2 SVGIG come from the germline V gene (reference sequence). Trimming removed 3 bases from V and 10 bases from J, with 21 bases in between. CDR3 nucleotide sequence: TGTGCCTGGAGCGGAACGGGAGGGTTAATGGTAAAACTGTTTTTT. This codes for CAWSGTGGLMVKLFF.

This clonotype occurred many times. The V and J genes are TRBV4-3 and TRBJ2-2; D is possibly TRBD1 (6 bases). The CDR3 totals 16 residues. V lost 0 bases, J lost 6 bases, and 14 bases lay in between. Germline V gives CDR1 LGHNA, CDR2 YSLEER. DNA of the CDR3: TGCGCCAGCAGCCAAGAGGTTTACAGGGTGCCCGGGGAGCTGTTTTTT. Amino acids: CASSQEVYRVPGELFF.

This clonotype was picked up many times. The chain is built from TRBV20-1 and TRBJ2-2, with 10 bases identical to TRBD1. CDR1 DFQATT and CDR2 SNEGSKA come from the germline V gene (reference sequence). V lost 6 bases and J lost 1; bases outside the gene matches: 11. The CDR3 has 17 residues. CDR3 residues: CSANRDRGYQNTGELFF. CDR3 DNA: TGCAGTGCCAACCGGGACAGGGGATATCAGAACACCGGGGAGCTGTTTTTT.

This clonotype was picked up many times. The chain joins TRBV15 to TRBJ2-1; 7 bases line up with TRBD1. The germline V gene has CDR1 LNHNV and CDR2 YYDKDF (reference sequence). The junction had 3 bases not matched to a gene; V was cut back by 1 base and J by 0 bases. The CDR3 sequence is 16 residues long. This CDR3 reads CATSRGTGSSYNEQFF. Here the CDR3 DNA reads TGTGCCACCAGCAGAGGGACAGGAAGCTCCTACAATGAGCAGTTCTTC.

This clonotype was seen repeatedly, ten times or more. This chain joins TRBV9 and TRBJ1-1, with D unclear. The CDR3 is made up of 14 amino acids. The germline V gene encodes CDR1 SGDLS and CDR2 YYNGEE. Trimming removed 0 bases at V and 4 bases at J, with 10 bases between. CDR3 sequence (DNA): TGTGCCAGCAGCGTAGAGGACGCAGTCACTGAAGCTTTCTTT. Protein product: CASSVEDAVTEAFF.